This is a list of T cell receptor beta chains from one sample in a study of tumor-infiltrating lymphocytes in localized non-small cell lung cancer. The repertoire was sequenced with immunoSEQ multiplex PCR; TCRdb's copy has only in-frame clones and lacks some. The repertoire holds tens of thousands of clones, with approximately 64% as singletons. The sample comprised lung tumor tissue. The receptors derive from a human donor with non-small cell lung cancer. Each CDR3 is given with its conserved first and last residue.

J gene	V gene	CDR3 protein
TRBJ1-5	TRBV28	CASSYGGANQPQHF
TRBJ2-1	TRBV5-1	CASSSRGEEYNEQFF
TRBJ1-3	TRBV20-1	CSGKSGNTIYF
TRBJ2-3	TRBV5-6	CASSSPRGTGTDTQYF
TRBJ1-2	TRBV19	CASSRQLYGYTF
TRBJ2-7	TRBV5-1	CASSSLKAGVVHEQYF
TRBJ1-3	TRBV19	CASSIEFHSGNTIYF
TRBJ1-2	TRBV2	CASNDRNYGYTF
TRBJ2-5	TRBV7-2	CASSLELTEETQYF
TRBJ2-5	TRBV9	CASSFGGPGETQYF
TRBJ2-1	TRBV6-1	CATSTGGPYNEQFF
TRBJ2-7	TRBV4-3	CASSLRTGTYEQYF
TRBJ1-2	TRBV11-2	CASSQSLTSDRGYGYTF
TRBJ1-1	TRBV19	CASSIARTTNTEAFF
TRBJ1-4	TRBV5-8	CASSLGDGTTNEKLFF
TRBJ2-3	TRBV5-4	CASSFAGGTDTQYF
TRBJ2-2	TRBV13	CASSLYTGELFF
TRBJ2-1	TRBV7-9	CASSGERTSGIYEQFF
TRBJ2-1	TRBV2	CASRGLAGEADEQFF
TRBJ2-7	TRBV7-2	CASSFFPGQGSSEQYF
TRBJ2-1	TRBV10-2	CASSDLAGGNEQFF
TRBJ2-1	TRBV11-2	CASSLAFGGRDNEQFF
TRBJ2-3	TRBV6-5	CASSRREGDTQYF
TRBJ2-1	TRBV5-6	CASSFRGARSEQFF
TRBJ1-1	TRBV6-5	CATQGRAGVLEAFF
TRBJ2-7	TRBV30	CAWSVMSGYSYEQYF
TRBJ1-4	TRBV19	CASSMRLGQGAEKLFF
TRBJ2-2	TRBV27	CASSKIENGELFF
TRBJ1-1	TRBV19	CASSIMDPRYTEAFF
TRBJ2-1	TRBV5-4	CASSGDYEYNEQFF
TRBJ2-1	TRBV5-1	CASAVRQGARVDNEQFF
TRBJ2-1	TRBV5-1	CASSLRTSGSLGEQFF
TRBJ2-6	TRBV7-2	CASRGAVGANVLTF
TRBJ1-2	TRBV5-1	CASSPEGGYGYTF
TRBJ1-5	TRBV18	CASSPTGDDQPQHF
TRBJ1-2	TRBV18	CASSLQSGGTVYGYTF
TRBJ2-3	TRBV18	CASSLQGSTDTQYF
TRBJ2-1	TRBV18	CASSPGQVDEQFF
TRBJ2-5	TRBV6-1	CASSEMGQRRYQETQYF
TRBJ2-2	TRBV15	CATSRATGELFF
TRBJ2-1	TRBV5-4	CASSLVPGDDLGEQFF
TRBJ2-1	TRBV6-5	CASTTGNAHPNEQFF
TRBJ1-1	TRBV18	CASSPGQNTEAFF
TRBJ2-3	TRBV18	CASSRLGRGATDTQYF
TRBJ2-7	TRBV21-1	CASSKGLPGALGLAGTHSYEQYF
TRBJ2-1	TRBV4-2	CASSHGLAGGEQFF
TRBJ2-2	TRBV5-1	CASSQTPAGTGPSGELFF
TRBJ2-7	TRBV27	CASRGDAYEQYF
TRBJ2-5	TRBV5-6	CASSPGPDPYQETQYF
TRBJ2-1	TRBV19	CASSTPTGGNEQFF
TRBJ2-7	TRBV7-9	CASSLSRGPYEQYF